The 15 T cell receptor beta chains below all came from one sample that was sequenced in a study of shared clonotypes between healthy human individuals (TCRdb year 2020). The protocol used for the library was the immunoSEQ multiplex PCR assay. Sourced from immuneACCESS, this table was stored by TCRdb with only in-frame sequences that have V and J called. A share of the clones is absent; for the studies checked, an unresolved V gene accounts for under half, and the remainder has no known explanation. This sample comprises around 1,100,000 clones, 77% of them detected only once. 0.85% to 1% of the sample goes to the ten largest clones. The specimen sequenced was memory CD4+ T cells from PBMCs. The cell subset or site label for this specimen denotes: CD45RA-negative fraction. Receptors were obtained from a man between 18 and 35 years old in good health. Some clones in this sample may be carry-over from other donors' samples.

The chain couples TRBV6-6 to TRBJ2-5; 7 bases are a match to TRBD1. The CDR3 has 15 amino acids. Germline-derived CDR1 and CDR2 are MNHNY and SVGAGI (reference sequence). The V segment lost 2 bases and the J segment 2 bases; nucleotides outside the gene matches: 5. The CDR3 DNA follows: TGTGCCAGCAGTTACCAAGGGACAGTACAAGAGACCCAGTACTTC. This encodes CASSYQGTVQETQYF.

This chain joins TRBV21-1 and TRBJ2-7; the table's D call, TRBD2, was not checked against the DNA. TRBV21-1 is designated a pseudogene. The CDR3 is made up of 16 amino acids. The CDR3 DNA reads TGTGCCAGCAGCAAGGGGGGGACCGAACTGGTATACGAGCAGTACTTC. Translated, it gives CASSKGGTELVYEQYF.

CDR3 protein: CASSLGAGGYWGYTF. The CDR3 nucleotides read TGTGCCAGCAGCTTAGGTGCCGGGGGCTACTGGGGCTACACCTTC. The V gene is TRBV11-2, the J gene TRBJ1-2, with D possibly matching TRBD1 (6 bases). The CDR3 length is 15 residues. Trimming cost V 1 base and J 8 bases, with 17 bases left between them. Germline V gene sequence: CDR1 SGHAT, CDR2 FQNNGV.

A note on this clone: This sample also contains other DNA sequences that code for the same CDR3. V and J are TRBV28 and TRBJ1-1; maybe TRBD1 (5 bases). Trimming took off 2 bases at V and 1 base at J, with 5 bases between the two ends. In germline, CDR1 is MDHEN, CDR2 SYDVKM. The CDR3 covers 13 residues. The CDR3 bases are TGTGCCAGCAGTTTAGACAGGAACACTGAAGCTTTCTTT. Its protein product is CASSLDRNTEAFF.

The chain uses TRBV7-2 and TRBJ2-3, with 10 bases fitting TRBD2. Germline values: CDR1 SGHTA, CDR2 FQGNSA. The CDR3 consists of 16 residues. J lost 1 base, V lost 5 bases, and 6 bases had no gene match. CDR3 DNA: TGTGCCAGCAGCACACGACTAGCGGGTGGCACAGATACGCAGTATTTT. It translates to CASSTRLAGGTDTQYF.

DNA for the CDR3: TGTGCCAGCATTTGGGGGCCCCTGAACACTGAAGCTTTCTTT. This sequence encodes CASIWGPLNTEAFF. The V gene is TRBV2, the J gene TRBJ1-1; a weak D match, TRBD1 (6 bases). Germline assignment: CDR1 SNHLY and CDR2 FYNNEI. Trimming took 7 bases from V and 0 from J, leaving 12 bases between them. The length of the CDR3 is 14 residues.

V gene TRBV6-1 combines with J gene TRBJ1-1; no clear D gene. Per the germline V gene, CDR1 is MNHNS and CDR2 is SASEGT. V lost 6 bases to trimming and J lost 3 bases, with 11 bases between them. The CDR3 is made up of 13 amino acids. The CDR3 protein is CASRYTSDTEAFF. CDR3 sequence (DNA): TGTGCCAGCAGATATACTTCCGACACTGAAGCTTTCTTT.

This chain links TRBV9 with TRBJ2-1; TRBD2 aligns across 7 bases. J was trimmed by 5 bases and V by 0 bases; bases with no gene match: 11. The length of the CDR3 is 17 residues. Looked up from germline, CDR1 is SGDLS and CDR2 is YYNGEE. The CDR3 nucleotides read TGTGCCAGCAGCGTAGAAGTCTCCGGGGAGGGTCACAATGAGCAGTTCTTC. Protein sequence: CASSVEVSGEGHNEQFF.

The chain has TRBV7-7 and TRBJ2-2; D remains ambiguous. Germline loops: CDR1 SSHAT, CDR2 FNYEAQ (reference sequence). V gave up 3 bases and J gave up 7 bases, with 9 bases separating them. This CDR3 has 13 amino acids. DNA of the CDR3: TGTGCCAGCAGCTTTAACGGCGACGGGGAGCTGTTTTTT. This codes for CASSFNGDGELFF.

The rearrangement links TRBV7-9 to TRBJ2-2; D is possibly TRBD2 (6 bases). Looked up from germline, CDR1 is SEHNR and CDR2 is FQNEAQ (reference sequence). Trimming removed 5 bases from V and 6 bases from J, with 13 bases in between. The CDR3 is 14 residues long. The CDR3 DNA reads TGTGCCAGCAGCCCCCGTCGGGAGCCCGGGGAGCTGTTTTTT. Its translation: CASSPRREPGELFF.

The genes are TRBV27 and TRBJ2-3, with 9 bases matching TRBD2. The germline V gene encodes CDR1 MNHEY and CDR2 SMNVEV (reference sequence). The CDR3 runs to 16 residues. The junction had 5 bases not matched to a gene; V was cut back by 4 bases and J by 0 bases. CDR3 DNA sequence: TGTGCCAGCAGTTCTAGCGGGATTAGGAGCACAGATACGCAGTATTTT. Its translation: CASSSSGIRSTDTQYF.

Only one count was recorded for this clone. The chain uses TRBV18 and TRBJ2-5; D may be TRBD2 (6 bases). The CDR3 extends over 14 amino acids. CDR1 and CDR2 from the germline V gene are KGHSH and LQKENI. The ends were cut back, 0 bases at V and 5 bases at J, with 10 bases in the middle. The CDR3, as DNA: TGTGCCAGCTCACCACCGTTGGCGGGGGAGACCCAGTACTTC. Protein: CASSPPLAGETQYF.

This clone came up once. CDR3 sequence reads: CASSLVSGPGAYEQYF. DNA of the CDR3: TGTGCCAGCAGCTTAGTGTCCGGGCCCGGGGCCTACGAGCAGTACTTC. This chain joins TRBV7-3 and TRBJ2-7, with D perhaps matching TRBD2 (5 bases). Trimming removed 2 bases at V and 2 bases at J, with 16 bases between. Germline assignment: CDR1 SGHTA and CDR2 FQGTGA. The CDR3 spans 16 residues.

This clone was counted between two and nine times. V is TRBV29-1 and J is TRBJ1-1; D is perhaps TRBD1 (6 bases). CDR1 is SQVTM and CDR2 is ANQGSEA in the germline V gene. Trimming shortened V by 6 bases and J by 3 bases, and 11 bases separated the two germline ends. This CDR3 is built from 12 residues. The chain's CDR3 is CSVREGDTEAFF. The CDR3 region has the DNA TGCAGCGTCAGGGAGGGGGACACTGAAGCTTTCTTT.

This chain joins TRBV10-3 and TRBJ2-7; a possible D gene is TRBD2 (5 bases). The ends were cut back, 3 bases at V and 4 bases at J, with 13 bases in the middle. This CDR3 is built from 14 residues. Germline-derived CDR1 and CDR2 are ENHRY and SYGVKD. This CDR3 is CAISDPPPGYEQYF. The DNA of the CDR3 is TGTGCCATCAGTGACCCTCCCCCGGGGTACGAGCAGTACTTC.